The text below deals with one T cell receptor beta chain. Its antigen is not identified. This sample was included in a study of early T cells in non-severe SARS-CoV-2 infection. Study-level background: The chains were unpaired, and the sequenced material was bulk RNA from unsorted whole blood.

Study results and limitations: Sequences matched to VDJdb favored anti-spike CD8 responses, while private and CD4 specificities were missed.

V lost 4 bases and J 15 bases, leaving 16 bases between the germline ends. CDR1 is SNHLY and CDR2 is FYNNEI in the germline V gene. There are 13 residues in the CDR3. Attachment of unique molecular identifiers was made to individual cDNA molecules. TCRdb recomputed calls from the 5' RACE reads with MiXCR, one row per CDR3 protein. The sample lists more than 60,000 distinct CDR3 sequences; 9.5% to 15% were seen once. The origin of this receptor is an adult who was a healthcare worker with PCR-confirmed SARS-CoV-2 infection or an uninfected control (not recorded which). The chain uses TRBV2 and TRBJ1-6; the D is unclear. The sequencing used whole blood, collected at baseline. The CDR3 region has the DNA TGTGCCAGCAGTGGGTCGGAGCCCCCCAGCCTCCACTTT. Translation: CASSGSEPPSLHF. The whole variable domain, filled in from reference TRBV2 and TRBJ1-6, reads EPEVTQTPSHQVTQMGQEVILRCVPISNHLYFYWYRQILGQKVEFLVSFYNNEISEKSEIFDDQFSVERPDGSNFTLKIRSTKLEDSAMYFCASSGSEPPSLHFGNGTRLTVT.